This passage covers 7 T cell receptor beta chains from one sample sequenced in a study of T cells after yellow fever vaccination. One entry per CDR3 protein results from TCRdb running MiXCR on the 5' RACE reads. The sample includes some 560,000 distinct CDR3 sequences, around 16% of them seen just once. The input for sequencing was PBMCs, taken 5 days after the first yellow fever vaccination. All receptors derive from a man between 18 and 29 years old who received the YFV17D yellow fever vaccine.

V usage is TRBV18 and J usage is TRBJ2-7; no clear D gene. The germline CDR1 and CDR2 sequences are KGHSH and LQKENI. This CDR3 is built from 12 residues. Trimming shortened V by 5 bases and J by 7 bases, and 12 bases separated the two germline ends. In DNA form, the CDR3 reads TGTGCCAGCTCAAACGGGCTCCAGGAGCAGTACGTC. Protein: CASSNGLQEQYV.

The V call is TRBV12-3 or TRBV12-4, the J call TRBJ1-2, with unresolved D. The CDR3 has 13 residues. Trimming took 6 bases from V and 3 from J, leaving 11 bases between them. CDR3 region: CASRPTADYGYTF. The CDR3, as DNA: TGTGCCAGCAGGCCGACGGCGGACTATGGCTACACCTTC.

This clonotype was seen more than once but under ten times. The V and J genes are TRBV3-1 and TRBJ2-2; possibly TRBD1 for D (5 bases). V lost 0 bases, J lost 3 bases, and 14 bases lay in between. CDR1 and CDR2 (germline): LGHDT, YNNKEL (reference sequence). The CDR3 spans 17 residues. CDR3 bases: TGTGCCAGCAGCCAAGATTTCTCGGGCAGGGACACCGGGGAGCTGTTTTTT. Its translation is CASSQDFSGRDTGELFF.

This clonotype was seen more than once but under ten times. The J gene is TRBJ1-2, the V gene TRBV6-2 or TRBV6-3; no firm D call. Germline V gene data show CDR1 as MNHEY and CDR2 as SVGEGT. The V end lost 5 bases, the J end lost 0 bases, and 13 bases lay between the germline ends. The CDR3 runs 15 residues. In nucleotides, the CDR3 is TGTGCCAGCAGTCCTTACAGAGAAGCTAACTATGGCTACACCTTC. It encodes CASSPYREANYGYTF.

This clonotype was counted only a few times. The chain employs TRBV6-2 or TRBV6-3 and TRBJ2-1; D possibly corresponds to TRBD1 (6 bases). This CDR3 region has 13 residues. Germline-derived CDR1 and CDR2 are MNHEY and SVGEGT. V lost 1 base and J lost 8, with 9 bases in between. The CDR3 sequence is CASSYFQGYEQFF. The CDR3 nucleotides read TGTGCCAGCAGTTACTTTCAGGGGTATGAGCAGTTCTTC.

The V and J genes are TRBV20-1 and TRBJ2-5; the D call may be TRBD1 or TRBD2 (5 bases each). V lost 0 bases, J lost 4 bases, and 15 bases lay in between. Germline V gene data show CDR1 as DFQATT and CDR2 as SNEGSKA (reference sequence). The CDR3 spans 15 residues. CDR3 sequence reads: CSARDGAAGGETQYF. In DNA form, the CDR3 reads TGCAGTGCTAGAGATGGGGCTGCGGGCGGAGAGACCCAGTACTTC.

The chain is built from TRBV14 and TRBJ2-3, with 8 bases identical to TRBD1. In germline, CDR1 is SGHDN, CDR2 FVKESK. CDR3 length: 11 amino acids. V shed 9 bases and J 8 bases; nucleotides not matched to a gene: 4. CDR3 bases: TGTGCCAGTAGACAGGGGAGTACGCAGTATTTT. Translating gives CASRQGSTQYF.